The source of this T cell receptor (beta chain) is a study of blood T cell repertoires in COVID-19. Germline CDR1 reads SGHTA; CDR2 reads FQGNSA. CDR3 length: 16 amino acids. Trimming pared 5 bases from V and 0 bases from J, leaving 15 bases between. The protocol was immunoSEQ multiplex PCR, while the TCRdb copy is restricted to in-frame clones and leaves out a portion. The sample has 200,000 to 250,000 clones; approximately 91% are singletons. The sample comprised peripheral blood. This chain links TRBV7-2 with TRBJ2-3, with TRBD2 as a possible D gene (6 bases). This TCR was recovered from a woman aged 35 to 49 with acute or convalescent COVID-19. CDR3: CASSRYRDSSTDTQYF. Written as DNA, the CDR3 is TGTGCCAGCAGCAGATACCGGGACTCCAGCACAGATACGCAGTATTTT.